A selection of T cell receptor beta chains follows, all from one sample in a study of blood T cell repertoires in COVID-19. Repertoires were generated with immunoSEQ multiplex PCR, while TCRdb's copy carries only in-frame clones and drops some. The sample lists about 270,000 clones, around 86% occurring once. Sequenced input: PBMCs or T cells enriched from blood (not recorded which). These receptor sequences come from a man aged 18 to 29 who had recovered from COVID-19. Both conserved end residues are part of each CDR3. Fields, in order: D gene, J gene, clone size, V gene, CDR3 protein, CDR3 DNA. The D gene is left open where the match is weak. Rows give clone size only sometimes, using once, few, many, or a class for an expanded clone.

d_gene: TRBD2; j_gene: TRBJ2-1; abundance: -; v_gene: TRBV7-9; CDR3aa: CASTPLAGRSYNEQFF; CDR3nt: TGTGCCAGCACCCCTTTAGCGGGGCGCTCCTACAATGAGCAGTTCTTC
d_gene: -; j_gene: TRBJ2-3; abundance: -; v_gene: TRBV14; CDR3aa: CASSQDYSDTQYF; CDR3nt: TGTGCCAGCAGCCAAGATTATTCAGATACGCAGTATTTT
d_gene: -; j_gene: TRBJ1-1; abundance: -; v_gene: TRBV23-1; CDR3aa: CASSQSPPREAFF; CDR3nt: TGCGCCAGCAGTCAATCGCCGCCTCGGGAAGCTTTCTTT
d_gene: TRBD1; j_gene: TRBJ1-6; abundance: -; v_gene: TRBV30; CDR3aa: CAWSAQGASSPLHF; CDR3nt: TGTGCCTGGAGTGCACAGGGGGCAAGCTCACCCCTCCACTTT
d_gene: -; j_gene: TRBJ1-4; abundance: -; v_gene: TRBV30; CDR3aa: CAWSVQEGEKLFF; CDR3nt: TGTGCCTGGAGTGTTCAAGAGGGAGAAAAACTGTTTTTT
d_gene: -; j_gene: TRBJ1-2; abundance: -; v_gene: TRBV24-1; CDR3aa: CATSDLQEFGEANYGYTF; CDR3nt: TGTGCCACCAGTGATTTGCAGGAGTTCGGGGAGGCCAACTATGGCTACACCTTC
d_gene: TRBD1; j_gene: TRBJ1-2; abundance: few; v_gene: TRBV29-1; CDR3aa: CSVEGAGGGYTF; CDR3nt: TGCAGCGTTGAAGGGGCAGGGGGTGGCTACACCTTC
d_gene: -; j_gene: TRBJ2-1; abundance: -; v_gene: TRBV11-2; CDR3aa: CASSVERYNEQFF; CDR3nt: TGTGCCAGCAGCGTAGAGCGCTACAATGAGCAGTTCTTC
d_gene: -; j_gene: TRBJ2-1; abundance: once; v_gene: TRBV6-1; CDR3aa: CASSVAIPHNEQFF; CDR3nt: TGTGCCAGCAGTGTAGCCATCCCCCACAATGAGCAGTTCTTC
d_gene: TRBD1; j_gene: TRBJ1-5; abundance: -; v_gene: TRBV28; CDR3aa: CASSHLGQGGQGNQPQHF; CDR3nt: TGTGCCAGCAGCCACCTCGGACAGGGAGGGCAGGGCAATCAGCCCCAGCATTTT
d_gene: TRBD2; j_gene: TRBJ2-3; abundance: -; v_gene: TRBV6-6; CDR3aa: CASSYIAGDADTQYF; CDR3nt: TGTGCCAGCAGTTATATAGCGGGAGACGCAGATACGCAGTATTTT
d_gene: TRBD2; j_gene: TRBJ2-5; abundance: -; v_gene: TRBV27; CDR3aa: CASSLIAGGRETQYF; CDR3nt: TGTGCCAGCAGTTTGATAGCGGGGGGCAGAGAGACCCAGTACTTC
d_gene: TRBD1; j_gene: TRBJ2-7; abundance: few; v_gene: TRBV4-1; CDR3aa: CASSSVRDRSYEQYF; CDR3nt: TGCGCCAGCTCCTCCGTACGGGACAGATCATACGAGCAGTACTTC
d_gene: -; j_gene: TRBJ2-1; abundance: once; v_gene: TRBV28; CDR3aa: CASSLHPGSSYNEQFF; CDR3nt: TGTGCCAGCAGTTTACATCCGGGGAGCTCCTACAATGAGCAGTTCTTC
d_gene: -; j_gene: TRBJ1-1; abundance: -; v_gene: TRBV19; CDR3aa: CASSKTPGAIMNTEAFF; CDR3nt: TGTGCCAGTAGTAAGACACCAGGGGCTATCATGAACACTGAAGCTTTCTTT
d_gene: -; j_gene: TRBJ1-5; abundance: few; v_gene: TRBV2; CDR3aa: CASSEQNQPQHF; CDR3nt: TGTGCCAGCAGTGAACAGAATCAGCCCCAGCATTTT
d_gene: -; j_gene: TRBJ1-2; abundance: -; v_gene: TRBV25-1; CDR3aa: CASSGTTGRYGYTF; CDR3nt: TGTGCCAGCAGTGGAACCACAGGGCGGTATGGCTACACCTTC
d_gene: TRBD1; j_gene: TRBJ2-4; abundance: -; v_gene: TRBV27; CDR3aa: CASSSRDRGRVIKNIQYF; CDR3nt: TGTGCCAGCAGTTCCCGGGACAGGGGGCGAGTCATCAAAAACATTCAGTACTTC
d_gene: -; j_gene: TRBJ2-7; abundance: -; v_gene: TRBV7-9; CDR3aa: CASSFRASGYEQYF; CDR3nt: TGTGCCAGCAGCTTTAGGGCATCGGGATACGAGCAGTACTTC
d_gene: -; j_gene: TRBJ2-3; abundance: -; v_gene: TRBV11-3; CDR3aa: CASSLVLVPTDTQYF; CDR3nt: TGTGCCAGCAGCTTAGTGCTAGTTCCCACAGATACGCAGTATTTT
d_gene: -; j_gene: TRBJ2-7; abundance: -; v_gene: TRBV7-9; CDR3aa: CASSLGLPGQGDEQYF; CDR3nt: TGTGCCAGCAGCTTAGGGTTGCCAGGGCAAGGGGACGAGCAGTACTTC
d_gene: -; j_gene: TRBJ2-3; abundance: -; v_gene: TRBV27; CDR3aa: CASSVSGVGTQYF; CDR3nt: TGTGCCAGCAGTGTATCAGGGGTAGGCACGCAGTATTTT
d_gene: -; j_gene: TRBJ2-3; abundance: -; v_gene: TRBV13; CDR3aa: CASSLEVPQGHTQYF; CDR3nt: TGTGCCAGCAGCTTAGAAGTACCCCAGGGCCATACGCAGTATTTT
d_gene: -; j_gene: TRBJ2-3; abundance: once; v_gene: TRBV11-2; CDR3aa: CASRNLIAGYLDTQYF; CDR3nt: TGTGCCAGCAGGAATTTAATAGCTGGGTATCTAGATACGCAGTATTTT
d_gene: TRBD1; j_gene: TRBJ1-2; abundance: few; v_gene: TRBV2; CDR3aa: CARKGQGLAGYTF; CDR3nt: TGTGCCAGGAAGGGACAGGGTCTCGCTGGCTACACCTTC
d_gene: -; j_gene: TRBJ1-1; abundance: -; v_gene: TRBV19; CDR3aa: CASSRTLNTEAFF; CDR3nt: TGTGCCAGTAGTCGGACTTTGAACACTGAAGCTTTCTTT
d_gene: TRBD1; j_gene: TRBJ1-4; abundance: -; v_gene: TRBV9; CDR3aa: CASSPSGTGPEKLFF; CDR3nt: TGTGCCAGCTCTCCTTCCGGGACAGGGCCCGAAAAACTGTTTTTT
d_gene: -; j_gene: TRBJ1-1; abundance: once; v_gene: TRBV5-4; CDR3aa: CASSFLGGWKAFF; CDR3nt: TGTGCCAGCAGCTTTCTGGGGGGGTGGAAGGCTTTCTTT
d_gene: TRBD2; j_gene: TRBJ2-3; abundance: -; v_gene: TRBV5-1; CDR3aa: CASSHTSAMTDTQYF; CDR3nt: TGCGCCAGCAGCCATACTAGCGCGATGACAGATACGCAGTATTTT
d_gene: TRBD1; j_gene: TRBJ1-6; abundance: -; v_gene: TRBV27; CDR3aa: CATQGGRSYNSPLHF; CDR3nt: TGTGCCACCCAGGGGGGCCGCTCCTATAATTCACCCCTCCACTTT
d_gene: -; j_gene: TRBJ1-5; abundance: -; v_gene: TRBV7-2; CDR3aa: CASSFLFTGRQPQHF; CDR3nt: TGTGCCAGCAGCTTTCTGTTTACAGGGAGACAGCCCCAGCATTTT
d_gene: TRBD1; j_gene: TRBJ2-1; abundance: -; v_gene: TRBV7-3; CDR3aa: CASSLNPTGGSYNEQFF; CDR3nt: TGTGCCAGCAGCTTAAACCCGACAGGGGGCTCCTACAATGAGCAGTTCTTC
d_gene: TRBD1; j_gene: TRBJ2-7; abundance: -; v_gene: TRBV28; CDR3aa: CASTSGTGGNEQYF; CDR3nt: TGTGCCAGCACCTCCGGGACAGGGGGCAACGAGCAGTACTTC
d_gene: -; j_gene: TRBJ1-6; abundance: -; v_gene: TRBV2; CDR3aa: CASSDRGSGSPLHF; CDR3nt: TGTGCCAGCAGTGATAGGGGAAGTGGTTCACCCCTCCACTTT
d_gene: -; j_gene: TRBJ1-2; abundance: -; v_gene: TRBV5-6; CDR3aa: CASSLGWGGERYTF; CDR3nt: TGTGCCAGCAGCTTGGGTTGGGGAGGGGAACGCTACACCTTC
d_gene: -; j_gene: TRBJ1-5; abundance: -; v_gene: TRBV19; CDR3aa: CASSILDGGRFPQHF; CDR3nt: TGTGCCAGTAGTATCTTGGACGGGGGGAGATTTCCCCAGCATTTT
d_gene: -; j_gene: TRBJ1-2; abundance: -; v_gene: TRBV11-2; CDR3aa: CASSLDLSNGYTF; CDR3nt: TGTGCCAGCAGCTTAGATCTTAGTAACGGCTACACCTTC
d_gene: TRBD1; j_gene: TRBJ2-7; abundance: -; v_gene: TRBV5-4; CDR3aa: CATQGAREQYF; CDR3nt: TGTGCCACCCAGGGGGCTCGCGAGCAGTACTTC
d_gene: TRBD1; j_gene: TRBJ1-2; abundance: -; v_gene: TRBV4-1; CDR3aa: CASSQTGVGYGYTF; CDR3nt: TGCGCCAGCAGCCAGACAGGGGTAGGCTATGGCTACACCTTC
d_gene: TRBD2; j_gene: TRBJ2-7; abundance: -; v_gene: TRBV11-3; CDR3aa: CASSPGTSGRNHEQYF; CDR3nt: TGTGCCAGCAGCCCCGGGACTAGCGGGAGGAACCACGAGCAGTACTTC
d_gene: -; j_gene: TRBJ2-3; abundance: -; v_gene: TRBV11-3; CDR3aa: CASSFPSPGSLGTDTQYF; CDR3nt: TGTGCCAGCAGCTTCCCCTCACCGGGGTCCCTAGGAACAGATACGCAGTATTTT
d_gene: TRBD1; j_gene: TRBJ1-3; abundance: -; v_gene: TRBV5-4; CDR3aa: CASSLEGRDSSGNTIYF; CDR3nt: TGTGCCAGCAGCTTGGAGGGACGGGACAGCTCTGGAAACACCATATATTTT
d_gene: -; j_gene: TRBJ2-1; abundance: -; v_gene: TRBV25-1; CDR3aa: CASSGVGGEQFF; CDR3nt: TGTGCCAGCAGTGGGGTGGGGGGTGAGCAGTTCTTC
d_gene: -; j_gene: TRBJ1-6; abundance: -; v_gene: TRBV4-1; CDR3aa: CASSFHLRVSSYNSPLHF; CDR3nt: TGCGCCAGCAGCTTTCACCTCAGGGTTAGCTCCTATAATTCACCCCTCCACTTT
d_gene: -; j_gene: TRBJ2-1; abundance: -; v_gene: TRBV9; CDR3aa: CASSVSLEGTYNEQFF; CDR3nt: TGTGCCAGCAGCGTCTCGCTGGAGGGTACATACAATGAGCAGTTCTTC
d_gene: -; j_gene: TRBJ1-1; abundance: -; v_gene: TRBV29-1; CDR3aa: CSVAEDSVTEAFF; CDR3nt: TGCAGCGTTGCGGAGGACAGTGTGACTGAAGCTTTCTTT
d_gene: -; j_gene: TRBJ1-3; abundance: -; v_gene: TRBV3-1/TRBV3-2; CDR3aa: CASSQGGVNTIYF; CDR3nt: TGTGCCAGCAGCCAAGGAGGTGTAAACACCATATATTTT
d_gene: TRBD2; j_gene: TRBJ2-1; abundance: -; v_gene: TRBV5-1; CDR3aa: CASSLASGGVSDEQFF; CDR3nt: TGCGCCAGCAGCTTGGCTAGCGGGGGTGTCAGCGATGAGCAGTTCTTC